The 20 T cell receptor beta chains in this list originate from one sample, sequenced in a study of radiotherapy plus CTLA-4 blockade in lung cancer. Sequencing used immunoSEQ multiplex PCR; TCRdb keeps in-frame clones, though not all of them. The sample holds about 95,000 clones; about 81% are singletons and the top ten take under 4%. Sequencing was performed on peripheral blood, taken from a patient treated with radiotherapy plus ipilimumab. All receptors come from a human donor with non-small cell lung cancer who had a partial response to radiotherapy plus ipilimumab.

A note on this clone: Different DNA sequences within this sample yield the same CDR3. The DNA of the CDR3 is TGTGCCAGCAGCTTGGCGGGACAGACTACCTACGAGCAGTACTTC. Translation gives CASSLAGQTTYEQYF. This chain joins TRBV5-5 and TRBJ2-7, with TRBD1 matching over 7 bases. The length of the CDR3 is 15 residues. Unmatched junction bases numbered 5, after V lost 0 bases and J lost 2 bases. Per germline, CDR1 SGHKS and CDR2 YYEKEE (reference sequence). Complete variable domain (other parts from reference TRBV5-5 and TRBJ2-7): DAGVTQSPTHLIKTRGQQVTLRCSPISGHKSVSWYQQVLGQGPQFIFQYYEKEERGRGNFPDRFSARQFPNYSSELNVNALLLGDSALYLCASSLAGQTTYEQYFGPGTRLTVT.

This clone occurred a few times. The genes are TRBV27 and TRBJ2-1; TRBD2 matches at 13 bases. V was pared by 5 bases and J by 4 bases, with 8 bases of the junction left unmatched. Germline CDR1 and CDR2: MNHEY and SMNVEV (reference sequence). This CDR3 has 17 amino acids. DNA of the CDR3: TGTGCCAGCAGTGGGGAAGGACTAGCGGGAGTATACAATGAGCAGTTCTTC. It encodes CASSGEGLAGVYNEQFF.

V gene TRBV5-1 combines with J gene TRBJ2-7; possibly TRBD1 for D (5 bases). Germline V gene lookup returns CDR1 SGHRS and CDR2 YFSETQ. Between the trimmed V and J ends, which lost 7 bases and 2 bases, there was a span of 13 bases. This CDR3 spans 13 amino acids. CDR3 in amino acids: CASGTGRTYEQYF. CDR3 nucleotides: TGCGCCAGCGGAACAGGTAGAACCTACGAGCAGTACTTC.

This clone appeared once. The gene calls are TRBV14 and TRBJ2-3, with a weak D call TRBD1 (6 bases). The V and J ends lost 1 base and 9 bases respectively, with 8 bases between them. Germline V lookup: CDR1 SGHDN, CDR2 FVKESK. This CDR3 has 12 amino acids. The CDR3 DNA reads TGTGCCAGCAGCCAAGGACAGGCAACGCAGTATTTT. The encoded protein is CASSQGQATQYF. Variable domain in full (rest from reference TRBV14 and TRBJ2-3): EAGVTQFPSHSVIEKGQTVTLRCDPISGHDNLYWYRRVMGKEIKFLLHFVKESKQDESGMPNNRFLAERTGGTYSTLKVQPAELEDSGVYFCASSQGQATQYFGPGTRLTVL.

The chain couples TRBV18 to TRBJ2-2, with 9 bases that match TRBD1. The CDR3 totals 16 residues. Germline lookup yields CDR1 KGHSH and CDR2 LQKENI. With V trimmed by 3 bases and J by 6 bases, 8 bases remained unmatched. Here the CDR3 reads CASSPSGTGTSGELFF. The CDR3 bases are TGTGCCAGCTCACCTTCCGGGACAGGGACATCCGGGGAGCTGTTTTTT.

This clone appeared a few times. The genes are TRBV7-3 and TRBJ2-1; 7 nucleotides align to TRBD2. J lost 5 bases, V lost 4 bases, and 8 bases had no gene match. The V gene's germline CDR1 is SGHTA and CDR2 FQGTGA. This CDR3 has 15 amino acids. For the CDR3, the DNA is TGTGCCAGCAGCTACCTGGGAGGGTTGAACAATGAGCAGTTCTTC. Encoded protein: CASSYLGGLNNEQFF. Drawing the rest from reference TRBV7-3 and TRBJ2-1, the complete variable domain is GAGVSQTPSNKVTEKGKYVELRCDPISGHTALYWYRQSLGQGPEFLIYFQGTGAADDSGLPNDRFFAVRPEGSVSTLKIQRTERGDSAVYLCASSYLGGLNNEQFFGPGTRLTVL.

The rearrangement uses TRBV10-1 and TRBJ2-7; 7 positions agree with TRBD2. This CDR3 region has 13 residues. Germline-derived CDR1 and CDR2 are WNHNN and SYGVQD (reference sequence). Losses at the gene ends were 9 bases for V and 0 bases for J; bases not matched to a gene: 5. CDR3 nucleotide sequence: TGCGCCAGACTAGGCGGGGGCTCCTACGAGCAGTACTTC. Its protein product is CARLGGGSYEQYF.

The chain joins TRBV6-6 to TRBJ1-5, with TRBD1 as a possible D gene (6 bases). CDR1 is MNHNY and CDR2 is SVGAGI in the germline V gene (reference sequence). V was trimmed by 5 bases and J by 3 bases, leaving 11 bases between them. The CDR3 runs to 14 residues. As DNA, the CDR3 is TGTGCCAGCAGTCCGCAGGGGTCCAATCAGCCCCAGCATTTT. Residues: CASSPQGSNQPQHF.

The chain uses TRBV11-2 and TRBJ1-2; D is unresolved. The CDR3 is 13 residues long. V gave up 1 base and J gave up 6 bases, with 9 bases separating them. Germline loops: CDR1 SGHAT, CDR2 FQNNGV. CDR3 bases: TGTGCCAGCAGCTTAGGACAATACGATGGCTACACCTTC. Translated: CASSLGQYDGYTF. The whole variable domain, remainder taken from reference TRBV11-2 and TRBJ1-2, is EAGVAQSPRYKIIEKRQSVAFWCNPISGHATLYWYQQILGQGPKLLIQFQNNGVVDDSQLPKDRFSAERLKGVDSTLKIQPAKLEDSAVYLCASSLGQYDGYTFGSGTRLTVV.

The chain recombines TRBV6-1 with TRBJ1-4, with a tentative D call TRBD1 (5 bases). The CDR3 is 15 amino acids. The V end was cut by 7 bases, the J end by 2 bases, with 14 bases between. Germline CDR1 reads MNHNS; CDR2 reads SASEGT. The CDR3 nucleotides are TGTGCCAGCATTTCCTGGGGGGGGACTAATGAAAAACTGTTTTTT. This sequence encodes CASISWGGTNEKLFF.

This chain joins TRBV29-1 and TRBJ2-5, with 9 bases fitting TRBD1. The germline CDR1 and CDR2 sequences are SQVTM and ANQGSEA. V dropped 6 bases and J dropped 5; count of bases not matched to a gene: 16. The CDR3 consists of 16 residues. CDR3 coding DNA: TGCAGCGTGGCACTAGGGACAGGGCCCGAGGGGGAGACCCAGTACTTC. Encoded protein: CSVALGTGPEGETQYF.

This clone was seen once. The gene calls are TRBV7-9 and TRBJ2-5, with 7 bases fitting TRBD1. The end of the DNA aligns better with TRBJ2-7, so the J call may be wrong. The CDR3 totals 14 residues. CDR1 is SEHNR, CDR2 FQNEAQ, per germline (reference sequence). CDR3 coding DNA: TGTGCCAGCAGCTTAGCCGGGACAGCCTACGAGCAGTACTTC. It translates to CASSLAGTAYEQYF.

The chain has TRBV5-5 and TRBJ2-2; TRBD2 matches at 15 bases. This CDR3 has 16 amino acids. V lost 4 bases to trimming and J lost 5 bases; unmatched junction nucleotides: 3. The germline V gene encodes CDR1 SGHKS and CDR2 YYEKEE (reference sequence). The CDR3 nucleotides read TGTGCCAGCAGCCCCGGGACTAGCGGGAGGACCGGGGAGCTGTTTTTT. Protein sequence: CASSPGTSGRTGELFF.

As to this clone: Other DNA variants within this sample encode the same CDR3. The chain is built from TRBV11-1 and TRBJ1-1; D gene unclear. From germline, CDR1 is SGHAT and CDR2 FQDESV (reference sequence). The V end was cut by 9 bases, the J end by 0 bases, with 14 bases between. CDR3 length: 14 residues. The CDR3 loop is CASSPMAVNTEAFF. CDR3 DNA: TGTGCCAGTAGCCCGATGGCAGTGAACACTGAAGCTTTCTTT. The whole variable domain, remainder taken from reference TRBV11-1 and TRBJ1-1, is EAEVAQSPRYKITEKSQAVAFWCDPISGHATLYWYRQILGQGPELLVQFQDESVVDDSQLPKDRFSAERLKGVDSTLKIQPAELGDSAMYLCASSPMAVNTEAFFGQGTRLTVV.

The J gene is TRBJ1-4, the V gene TRBV18; TRBD1 matches 8 bases. This CDR3 comprises 15 residues. V lost 4 bases, J lost 8 bases, and 9 bases stayed unmatched. Looked up from germline, CDR1 is KGHSH and CDR2 is LQKENI. CDR3 residues: CASSHRTGSEEKLFF. In DNA, the CDR3 is TGTGCCAGCTCACACCGGACAGGGTCAGAAGAAAAACTGTTTTTT.

The chain couples TRBV27 to TRBJ1-4, with TRBD1 matching 8 bases. After removal of 8 bases from V and 7 bases from J, the junction contained 3 bases not matched to a gene. Germline CDR1 MNHEY, CDR2 SMNVEV (reference sequence). This CDR3 is built from 12 residues. The CDR3 protein is CASGRGLEKLFF. The CDR3 DNA reads as TGTGCCAGCGGCAGGGGGCTTGAAAAACTGTTTTTT.

The gene calls are TRBV6-1 and TRBJ2-2; 9 bases map to TRBD2. Germline V gives CDR1 MNHNS, CDR2 SASEGT. The CDR3 is made up of 15 amino acids. V was clipped by 6 bases and J by 4 bases; unmatched bases: 6. CDR3 DNA: TGTGCCAGCAGGGAGCGGGAGGCCAGCACCGGGGAGCTGTTTTTT. Translated, it gives CASREREASTGELFF.

CDR3 in amino acids: CASSLGARDTETQYF. DNA of the CDR3: TGTGCCAGCAGCTTAGGGGCCAGGGATACAGAGACCCAGTACTTC. V usage is TRBV7-9 and J usage is TRBJ2-5, with TRBD1 as a possible D gene (5 bases). There are 15 residues in the CDR3. With 1 base removed from V and 4 bases from J, the gap between germline ends came to 13 bases. Germline V gene data show CDR1 as SEHNR and CDR2 as FQNEAQ (reference sequence).

The rearrangement links TRBV11-1 to TRBJ2-2, with 9 nucleotides matching TRBD1. Germline lookup yields CDR1 SGHAT and CDR2 FQDESV (reference sequence). The CDR3 length is 14 residues. V dropped 7 bases and J dropped 7; count of bases not matched to a gene: 7. The CDR3, as DNA: TGTGCCAGCATGGGGGACAGGGTGTACGGGGAGCTGTTTTTT. Translation: CASMGDRVYGELFF.

This clone has only one observation. The chain recombines TRBV10-3 with TRBJ1-1; D unclear. The germline V and J ends were trimmed by 2 bases and 7 bases, with 11 bases remaining between them. CDR1 ENHRY and CDR2 SYGVKD come from the germline V gene. The length of the CDR3 is 13 residues. The CDR3 protein is CAISEKRDGEAFF. The CDR3 region has the DNA TGTGCCATCAGTGAGAAGCGCGACGGTGAAGCTTTCTTT.